The T cell receptor beta chain described here comes from a study of cytomegalovirus exposure and HLA in healthy donors. Primers included in the PCR were 60 Vbeta and 13 Jbeta primers. Assay used: immunoSEQ multiplex PCR; TCRdb lists only in-frame clones, some missing. The table lists about 180,000 clones, over 75% of them singletons. The sample taken for sequencing was PBMCs. The TCR originated in a man aged 55 to 69 in good health and CMV-seronegative.

In nucleotides, the CDR3 is TGTGCCAGCAGTGGACAGTCCGCGTATAGCAATCAGCCCCAGCATTTT. Protein sequence: CASSGQSAYSNQPQHF. The genes are TRBV2 and TRBJ1-5, with D possibly TRBD1 on 5 matching bases. The CDR3 is made up of 16 amino acids. V was shortened by 4 bases and J by 0 bases, with 13 bases between the two germline ends. Germline assignment: CDR1 SNHLY and CDR2 FYNNEI.